This TCR beta chain appears in the sequencing data of a study of cytomegalovirus exposure and HLA in healthy donors. Study-wide background: The 666 first-cohort repertoires shared a platform with the approximately 110 validation repertoires, as reported in a later analysis.

V was clipped by 3 bases and J by 4 bases, with 14 bases between them. The germline V gene encodes CDR1 SGDLS and CDR2 YYNGEE. The CDR3 has 15 amino acids. The method was immunoSEQ multiplex PCR; TCRdb's version includes in-frame clones alone and lacks a portion of them. The repertoire holds 100,000 to 150,000 clones, with approximately 89% as singletons. This clone appeared once. Antigen unknown. Study-level points and caveats: A few CMV-associated chains were confirmed in vitro to be specific for CMV antigens. It was reported that the classifier diagnosed cytomegalovirus status with high specificity and sensitivity in both the original and validation cohorts. Researchers counted around 180 TCR beta chains as cytomegalovirus-associated.

Material: PBMCs. The sequence came from a woman aged 18-35 years in good health and CMV-seronegative. This chain uses TRBV9 with TRBJ2-1; D may be TRBD2 (6 bases). The CDR3 DNA reads as TGTGCCAGCAGCGGGGGAGGCGGGGTTTACAATGAGCAGTTCTTC. Its protein product is CASSGGGGVYNEQFF.